This T cell receptor beta chain emerged from a study of regulatory T cells in long-lasting Graves disease. Trimming shortened V by 0 bases and J by 4 bases, and 14 bases separated the two germline ends. The CDR3 totals 15 residues. Germline values: CDR1 SGDLS, CDR2 YYNGEE. This clonotype has at least ten counts. HTBI primers from iRepertoire and Arm-PCR of CDR3 regions yielded the TCR beta libraries. MiXCR was run by TCRdb on the multiplex PCR reads, yielding one entry per CDR3 protein. The sample lists fewer than 500,000 distinct CDR3 sequences, about a sixth occurring once. Noted time point: newly diagnosed GD, antithyroid drugs for less than 3 months. The TCR library was made from RNA that had been extracted from PBMCs in TRIzol. The same sample was also studied in work on T cells in Graves' hyperthyroidism and ophthalmopathy.

The V gene is TRBV9, the J gene TRBJ2-7; D may be TRBD1 or TRBD2 (5 bases each). This receptor was obtained from a man in his forties or fifties with Graves disease. The sequencing here drew on peripheral blood mononuclear cells (PBMCs), taken at new diagnosis, from a patient treated with antithyroid drugs. CDR3: CASSVVDTGVYEQYF. CDR3 in DNA: TGTGCCAGCAGCGTAGTGGACACCGGGGTTTACGAGCAGTACTTC.